Below, 25 T cell receptor beta chains from the same sample are listed, as sequenced in a study of cytomegalovirus exposure and HLA in healthy donors. The PCR ran on 60 Vbeta and 13 Jbeta primers. Repertoires were generated with immunoSEQ multiplex PCR, while TCRdb's copy carries only in-frame clones and drops some. The table lists some 180,000 clones, 80% of them singletons. Material: PBMCs. The source of these receptors is a male donor in good health and CMV-seronegative.

CDR3 nucleotide sequence: TGTGCCAGCACCACGGGGCGGGGGGTCCAAGAGACCCAGTACTTC. This sequence encodes CASTTGRGVQETQYF. The rearrangement links TRBV2 to TRBJ2-5, with TRBD2 matching over 8 bases. With V trimmed by 7 bases and J by 1 base, 8 bases remained unmatched. The CDR3 is 15 amino acids. Germline V gene sequence: CDR1 SNHLY, CDR2 FYNNEI.

The chain is built from TRBV18 and TRBJ1-4; 8 bases map to TRBD1. The CDR3 totals 17 residues. Germline V lookup: CDR1 KGHSH, CDR2 LQKENI. The ends lost 4 bases at V and 3 bases at J; junction bases unmatched: 10. CDR3 DNA: TGTGCCAGCTCACTTGTCCCGGGACAGGACCCTAATGAAAAACTGTTTTTT. It specifies CASSLVPGQDPNEKLFF.

In this sample, this clone turned up once. The genes are TRBV29-1 and TRBJ1-2, with D tentatively TRBD1 (6 bases). This CDR3 contains 15 residues. Germline CDR1 reads SQVTM; CDR2 reads ANQGSEA. Trimming removed 3 bases from V and 1 base from J, with 15 bases in between. The CDR3 reads CSVDFDGTSNYGYTF. In DNA form, the CDR3 reads TGCAGCGTTGACTTTGACGGGACAAGTAACTATGGCTACACCTTC. Full variable domain (outside the CDR3, taken from reference TRBV29-1 and TRBJ1-2): SAVISQKPSRDICQRGTSLTIQCQVDSQVTMMFWYRQQPGQSLTLIATANQGSEATYESGFVIDKFPISRPNLTFSTLTVSNMSPEDSSIYLCSVDFDGTSNYGYTFGSGTRLTVV.

CDR3 nucleotides: TGTGCCAGCAGCCGCGGGGCGGGGGCGGGTGGCTACACCTTC. This gives the protein CASSRGAGAGGYTF. This chain uses TRBV11-2 with TRBJ1-2; D might be TRBD1 (6 bases). V was cut by 5 bases and J by 7 bases, with 17 bases left in between. CDR3 length: 14 amino acids. CDR1 is SGHAT and CDR2 is FQNNGV in the germline V gene.

The J gene is TRBJ2-5, the V gene TRBV6-1, with TRBD1 matching 7 bases. The DNA end is a closer match to TRBJ2-7, so the J assignment may be wrong. This CDR3 region has 15 residues. The germline V gene has CDR1 MNHNS and CDR2 SASEGT. The CDR3 region has the DNA TGTGCCAGCAGTGGGAACAGGGGCTGGGAAAGCGAGCAGTACTTC. It encodes CASSGNRGWESEQYF.

V gene TRBV12-5 combines with J gene TRBJ2-7; no definite D call. CDR1 is LGHNT and CDR2 is FRNRAP in the germline V gene. The CDR3 totals 14 residues. Between the trimmed V and J ends, which lost 1 base and 3 bases, there was a span of 10 bases. CDR3 in amino acids: CASGLARKLYEQYF. The CDR3 DNA reads as TGTGCTAGTGGTTTGGCCAGGAAGCTCTACGAGCAGTACTTC.

The chain is built from TRBV5-1 and TRBJ2-1; 8 nucleotides align to TRBD1. The germline CDR1 and CDR2 sequences are SGHRS and YFSETQ. The CDR3 is 14 amino acids. V was clipped by 4 bases and J by 9 bases; unmatched bases: 9. DNA for the CDR3: TGCGCCAGCAGCCAAGGACAGGGACGCGGTGAGCAGTTCTTC. Its translation is CASSQGQGRGEQFF. Combining the CDR3 with reference TRBV5-1 and TRBJ2-1 gives the whole variable domain KAGVTQTPRYLIKTRGQQVTLSCSPISGHRSVSWYQQTPGQGLQFLFEYFSETQRNKGNFPGRFSGRQFSNSRSEMNVSTLELGDSALYLCASSQGQGRGEQFFGPGTRLTVL.

The gene calls are TRBV2 and TRBJ1-2; TRBD1 is a possible D gene (6 bases). The CDR3 has 14 amino acids. Per the germline V gene, CDR1 is SNHLY and CDR2 is FYNNEI. The ends were cut back, 10 bases at V and 3 bases at J, with 18 bases in the middle. The DNA for the CDR3 is TGTGCCACTACGGAGCTACAGGGTGACTATGGCTACACCTTC. Protein product: CATTELQGDYGYTF.

This chain's CDR3 is CASSGPGLAGVEDTQYF. The DNA of the CDR3 is TGTGCCAGCAGCGGGCCGGGACTAGCGGGGGTTGAAGATACGCAGTATTTT. The chain has TRBV5-4 and TRBJ2-3, with 14 positions matching TRBD2. This CDR3 is built from 17 residues. From germline, CDR1 is SGHNT and CDR2 YYREEE (reference sequence). With V trimmed by 4 bases and J by 5 bases, 9 bases remained unmatched.

This clone was seen only a few times. The chain joins TRBV5-1 to TRBJ1-2, with D possibly matching TRBD1 (6 bases). Germline V gene lookup returns CDR1 SGHRS and CDR2 YFSETQ. The CDR3 sequence is 16 residues long. Trimming took 0 bases from V and 7 from J, leaving 19 bases between them. CDR3 protein: CASSLGWISGASGYTF. CDR3 nucleotide sequence: TGCGCCAGCAGCTTGGGCTGGATATCAGGGGCGAGTGGCTACACCTTC.

This clone has more than one count but fewer than ten. The V gene is TRBV5-1, the J gene TRBJ2-3; 7 bases align to TRBD2. The V and J ends lost 3 bases and 2 bases, in that order; junction bases with no gene match: 6. Germline CDR1 and CDR2: SGHRS and YFSETQ. The CDR3 totals 15 residues. Here the CDR3 DNA reads TGCGCCAGCAGCTGGGGGGGGTATACCACAGATACGCAGTATTTT. It codes for CASSWGGYTTDTQYF.

The rearrangement joins TRBV7-9 to TRBJ2-5, with D possibly TRBD2 on 5 matching bases. This CDR3 is built from 13 residues. Per germline, CDR1 SEHNR and CDR2 FQNEAQ (reference sequence). Trimming shortened V by 7 bases and J by 5 bases, and 14 bases separated the two germline ends. The CDR3 nucleotides read TGTGCCAGCATCCGTTCGGGGTCGGAGACCCAGTACTTC. This gives the protein CASIRSGSETQYF.

This clone is a singleton in its sample. The chain is built from TRBV5-1 and TRBJ2-6; TRBD1 matches 10 bases. The trim removed 4 bases at V and 3 bases at J, leaving 10 bases unmatched. The germline V gene has CDR1 SGHRS and CDR2 YFSETQ. The CDR3 is made up of 18 amino acids. CDR3: CASSTPGQGFGGANVLTF. For the CDR3, the DNA is TGCGCCAGCAGCACACCGGGACAGGGGTTTGGTGGGGCCAACGTCCTGACTTTC.

V gene TRBV30 combines with J gene TRBJ2-7; 12 nucleotides align to TRBD1. The CDR3 contains 13 residues. Germline assignment: CDR1 GTSNPN and CDR2 SVGIG (reference sequence). The J segment lost 12 bases and the V segment lost 0 bases, leaving 6 bases of the junction unmatched. The CDR3 reads CAWSVMGQGAAYF. CDR3 DNA: TGTGCCTGGAGTGTAATGGGACAGGGGGCCGCGTACTTC.

The chain couples TRBV19 to TRBJ1-5; no firm D call. The CDR3 runs 14 residues. CDR1 LNHDA and CDR2 SQIVND come from the germline V gene (reference sequence). Deletions cut 3 bases from V and 0 bases from J, with 6 bases between. CDR3 in amino acids: CASSIVISNQPQHF. CDR3 DNA sequence: TGTGCCAGTAGTATCGTTATTAGCAATCAGCCCCAGCATTTT.

The CDR3 nucleotides read TGCGCCAGCAGCTTTGACAGAACCTACGAGCAGTACTTC. Translating it yields CASSFDRTYEQYF. The chain uses TRBV5-1 and TRBJ2-5; tentatively, D is TRBD1 (5 bases). The J call is uncertain, as TRBJ2-7 better fits the DNA end. Looked up from germline, CDR1 is SGHRS and CDR2 is YFSETQ. CDR3 length equals 13 residues.

The chain couples TRBV30 to TRBJ1-4, with no clear D. Trimming removed 1 base at V and 4 bases at J, with 10 bases between. This CDR3 is built from 14 residues. CDR1 is GTSNPN and CDR2 is SVGIG in the germline V gene (reference sequence). DNA of the CDR3: TGTGCCTGGAGTGCTGCCCCACTTAATGAAAAACTGTTTTTT. It specifies CAWSAAPLNEKLFF.

The chain has TRBV4-1 and TRBJ1-2, with D uncertain. The V end lost 2 bases, the J end lost 3 bases, and 13 bases lay between the germline ends. The CDR3 totals 15 residues. Germline loops: CDR1 MGHRA, CDR2 YSYEKL. The CDR3 sequence: CASSQFGNDYYGYTF. The CDR3 DNA reads as TGCGCCAGCAGCCAATTCGGGAACGATTACTATGGCTACACCTTC.

The rearrangement links TRBV6-1 to TRBJ1-6, with 9 bases identical to TRBD1. This CDR3 spans 16 amino acids. From germline, CDR1 is MNHNS and CDR2 SASEGT. V was clipped by 3 bases and J by 10 bases; unmatched bases: 10. CDR3 bases: TGTGCCAGCAGTGATTTTGCGGGACAGGGTGGCTCACCCCTCCACTTT. Residues: CASSDFAGQGGSPLHF.

The J gene is TRBJ1-2, the V gene TRBV9; 7 bases are shared with TRBD1. The germline V gene encodes CDR1 SGDLS and CDR2 YYNGEE. There are 14 residues in the CDR3. Trimming removed 0 bases from V and 4 bases from J; junction bases left unmatched: 3. CDR3 nucleotide sequence: TGTGCCAGCAGCGTAGCCGGGACAGCCTATGGCTACACCTTC. Translation: CASSVAGTAYGYTF.

The chain is built from TRBV5-4 and TRBJ1-2; 10 nucleotides line up with TRBD1. Germline CDR1 and CDR2: SGHNT and YYREEE (reference sequence). The CDR3 consists of 13 residues. Trimming at V came to 4 bases and at J to 7 bases, leaving 4 bases not matched to a gene. The CDR3 bases are TGTGCCAGCAGCCTGGACAGGGGGGGTGGCTACACCTTC. Protein sequence: CASSLDRGGGYTF.

The chain joins TRBV5-1 to TRBJ1-2, with 7 bases fitting TRBD1. CDR3 length: 18 residues. With V trimmed by 0 bases and J by 2 bases, 13 bases remained unmatched. Germline values: CDR1 SGHRS, CDR2 YFSETQ. This chain's CDR3 is CASSLDITGTETNYGYTF. The CDR3 bases are TGCGCCAGCAGCTTGGATATAACCGGGACAGAGACCAACTATGGCTACACCTTC.

This clone was observed once. V and J are TRBV6-5 and TRBJ2-5; a weak D match, TRBD1 (5 bases). The V end was cut by 6 bases, the J end by 6 bases, with 14 bases between. Germline V gene data show CDR1 as MNHEY and CDR2 as SVGAGI. The CDR3 is made up of 13 amino acids. The CDR3 DNA reads as TGTGCCAGCAGGAGTCAGGGTGGGAAGACCCAGTACTTC. This sequence encodes CASRSQGGKTQYF.

The rearrangement joins TRBV5-6 to TRBJ1-6, with a tentative D call TRBD1 (5 bases). The CDR3 is 12 residues long. Deletions cut 2 bases from V and 12 bases from J, with 9 bases between. Germline-derived CDR1 and CDR2 are SGHDT and YYEEEE. The chain's CDR3 is CASSLSGQPLHF. The CDR3 DNA reads as TGTGCCAGCAGCTTATCAGGGCAACCCCTCCACTTT.

J is TRBJ1-1 and V is TRBV4-2; D unresolved. The CDR3 is 14 residues long. The V gene's germline CDR1 is LGHNA and CDR2 YNFKEQ. Trimming pared 0 bases from V and 1 base from J, leaving 6 bases between. The CDR3 spells CASSQEGGNTEAFF. The CDR3 nucleotides read TGTGCCAGCAGCCAAGAGGGAGGGAACACTGAAGCTTTCTTT.